This T cell receptor (beta chain) was found in a study of control samples from healthy donors and cancer patients. This CDR3 contains 13 residues. CDR1 is SNHLY and CDR2 is FYNNEI in the germline V gene. With 4 bases removed from V and 8 bases from J, the gap between germline ends came to 14 bases. Generated by immunoSEQ multiplex PCR, the TCRdb table keeps only in-frame clones and is missing some. The table lists fewer than 250,000 clones, around 93% of them singletons. V and J are TRBV2 and TRBJ1-2, with D uncertain. This receptor was taken from a man aged 25 to 40 in good health. The sequencing sample was made of blood. The CDR3 reads CASSALPATGYTF. The CDR3 DNA follows: TGTGCCAGCAGTGCCCTCCCGGCGACGGGCTACACCTTC.